The 18 T cell receptor beta chains presented below share a single source sample, sequenced in a study of blood T cell repertoires in COVID-19. Sequencing was performed with immunoSEQ multiplex PCR; in TCRdb, only in-frame clones are kept and a portion is missing. The sample lists under 200,000 clones; approximately 81% were seen once. Specimen: peripheral blood. The receptor source for this set is a man in his late teens or twenties with active or convalescent COVID-19.

This rearrangement joins TRBV19 to TRBJ1-2; 10 positions match TRBD1. The CDR3 is made up of 16 amino acids. V shed 6 bases and J 1 base; nucleotides not matched to a gene: 8. CDR1 is LNHDA and CDR2 is SQIVND in the germline V gene (reference sequence). CDR3 residues: CASRIIGQGVNYGYTF. The DNA of the CDR3 is TGTGCCAGTAGAATAATCGGACAGGGGGTTAACTATGGCTACACCTTC.

V and J are TRBV5-4 and TRBJ2-7; 10 bases are shared with TRBD2. Germline V gene lookup returns CDR1 SGHNT and CDR2 YYREEE (reference sequence). The CDR3 spans 15 residues. Unmatched junction bases numbered 10, after V lost 4 bases and J lost 6 bases. In DNA form, the CDR3 reads TGTGCCAGCAGCCTACCCCTAGCGGGAGACCCCGAGCAGTACTTC. This sequence encodes CASSLPLAGDPEQYF.

The V gene is TRBV6-2 or TRBV6-3, the J gene TRBJ1-2; perhaps TRBD1 as D (5 bases). Germline V gene lookup returns CDR1 MNHEY and CDR2 SVGEGT. Trimming stripped 5 bases from V and 2 bases from J, with 9 bases between. This CDR3 has 13 amino acids. CDR3 sequence: CASSTTENYGYTF. CDR3 nucleotide sequence: TGTGCCAGCAGTACGACAGAAAACTATGGCTACACCTTC.

The V and J genes are TRBV7-8 and TRBJ1-5; D is uncertain. Trimming took 5 bases from V and 5 from J, leaving 10 bases between them. The CDR3 runs to 13 residues. Per germline, CDR1 SGHVS and CDR2 FQNEAQ. The CDR3 DNA sequence: TGTGCCAGCAGCCCAGTCCCGTATCAGCCCCAGCATTTT. Its protein is CASSPVPYQPQHF.

Comments on this clone: Within the sample, other DNA sequences also encode this same CDR3. The rearrangement links TRBV7-2 to TRBJ1-5, with D uncertain. V was pared by 2 bases and J by 4 bases, with 6 bases between. This CDR3 is 13 amino acids long. Germline V lookup: CDR1 SGHTA, CDR2 FQGNSA. CDR3: CASSLRGNQPQHF. The CDR3 bases are TGTGCCAGCAGCTTACGAGGGAATCAGCCCCAGCATTTT. Drawing the rest from reference TRBV7-2 and TRBJ1-5, the complete variable domain is GAGVSQSPSNKVTEKGKDVELRCDPISGHTALYWYRQSLGQGLEFLIYFQGNSAPDKSGLPSDRFSAERTGGSVSTLTIQRTQQEDSAVYLCASSLRGNQPQHFGDGTRLSIL.

The V gene is TRBV7-6, the J gene TRBJ1-2; 9 nucleotides align to TRBD1. From germline, CDR1 is SGHVS and CDR2 FNYEAQ. V lost 0 bases, J lost 0 bases, and 8 bases stayed unmatched. CDR3 length: 18 amino acids. CDR3 residues: CASSLARDRDIANYGYTF. For the CDR3, the DNA is TGTGCCAGCAGCTTAGCCCGGGACAGGGATATAGCTAACTATGGCTACACCTTC.

The chain's CDR3 is CASKPTAGGGETQYF. DNA of the CDR3: TGTGCCAGCAAACCAACCGCTGGGGGGGGAGAGACCCAGTACTTC. The V and J genes are TRBV7-7 and TRBJ2-5; 7 bases are shared with TRBD2. The germline CDR1 and CDR2 sequences are SSHAT and FNYEAQ (reference sequence). V lost 7 bases and J lost 4; bases outside the gene matches: 12. The CDR3 runs 15 residues.

This chain connects TRBV6-5 to TRBJ1-1, with 7 bases that match TRBD1. The CDR3 is 15 amino acids. Germline lookup yields CDR1 MNHEY and CDR2 SVGAGI. The V segment lost 4 bases and the J segment 7 bases; nucleotides outside the gene matches: 12. The chain's CDR3 is CASSSTGRSKNEAFF. CDR3 nucleotide sequence: TGTGCCAGCAGTTCGACAGGGCGGAGTAAGAATGAAGCTTTCTTT.

V is TRBV11-3 and J is TRBJ2-1; TRBD2 aligns across 10 bases. CDR3 size: 17 residues. Germline V gives CDR1 SGHNT, CDR2 YENEEA. Trimming took 1 base from V and 4 from J; bases not matched to a gene: 7. In DNA form, the CDR3 reads TGTGCCAGCAGCTTAGGGCTCGGAGCGGGGGGGTACAATGAGCAGTTCTTC. Translated, it gives CASSLGLGAGGYNEQFF. Full variable domain (missing parts from reference TRBV11-3 and TRBJ2-1): EAGVVQSPRYKIIEKKQPVAFWCNPISGHNTLYWYLQNLGQGPELLIRYENEEAVDDSQLPKDRFSAERLKGVDSTLKIQPAELGDSAVYLCASSLGLGAGGYNEQFFGPGTRLTVL.

The gene calls are TRBV2 and TRBJ1-6, with TRBD1 identical over 7 bases. The CDR3 is 17 residues long. Germline V gene sequence: CDR1 SNHLY, CDR2 FYNNEI. Unmatched junction bases numbered 6, after V lost 4 bases and J lost 0 bases. This CDR3 is CASSGTGGSSYNSPLHF. DNA for the CDR3: TGTGCCAGCAGTGGGACAGGAGGGAGCTCCTATAATTCACCCCTCCACTTT.

The chain employs TRBV13 and TRBJ1-3, with D tentatively TRBD1 (6 bases). This CDR3 region has 14 residues. V was shortened by 5 bases and J by 2 bases, with 10 bases between the two germline ends. CDR1 PRHDT and CDR2 FYEKMQ come from the germline V gene (reference sequence). CDR3 sequence: CASSIYRAGNTIYF. CDR3 nucleotide sequence: TGTGCCAGCAGCATCTACAGGGCTGGAAACACCATATATTTT.

The chain has TRBV5-1 and TRBJ2-3; 8 bases line up with TRBD1. V was clipped by 2 bases and J by 4 bases; unmatched bases: 6. Germline CDR1 reads SGHRS; CDR2 reads YFSETQ. The CDR3 runs to 15 residues. The CDR3 here is CASSFGQGGPDTQYF. CDR3 in DNA: TGCGCCAGCAGCTTCGGACAGGGTGGCCCAGATACGCAGTATTTT.

The V call is TRBV11-2, the J call TRBJ1-1, with TRBD1 as a possible D gene (6 bases). The V gene lost 1 base and the J gene lost 5 bases, with 11 bases spanning the gap. This CDR3 region has 14 residues. The germline gives CDR1 SGHAT, CDR2 FQNNGV. The CDR3 nucleotides read TGTGCCAGCAGCTTAGCAGGGGTCGGGACTGAAGCTTTCTTT. Protein product: CASSLAGVGTEAFF.

With regard to this clone: At one end the junction does not follow the germline gene, possibly because of a read error. This chain uses TRBV7-9 with TRBJ1-4; D remains unclear. Germline CDR1 and CDR2: SEHNR and FQNEAQ (reference sequence). The CDR3 has 13 residues. CDR3 amino acids: CASSLASPSSLTF. For the CDR3, the DNA is TGTGCCAGCAGCTTAGCGTCACCTAGCTCCCTGACTTTT.

This clone was found a few times. The chain couples TRBV5-8 to TRBJ2-7, with D hard to call. The V gene's germline CDR1 is SGHTS and CDR2 YDEGEE. V lost 3 bases and J 3 bases, leaving 16 bases between the germline ends. This CDR3 is 15 amino acids long. This CDR3 reads CASSSARRTGYEQYF. The CDR3, as DNA: TGTGCCAGCAGCTCGGCTAGACGTACCGGCTACGAGCAGTACTTC. The full variable domain, completed using reference TRBV5-8 and TRBJ2-7, is EAGVTQSPTHLIKTRGQQATLRCSPISGHTSVYWYQQALGLGLQFLLWYDEGEERNRGNFPPRFSGRQFPNYSSELNVNALELEDSALYLCASSSARRTGYEQYFGPGTRLTVT.

The chain carries TRBV3-1 (or the pseudogene TRBV3-2) and TRBJ2-7; the match to TRBD1 covers 10 bases. With V trimmed by 0 bases and J by 6 bases, 8 bases remained unmatched. CDR3 size: 16 residues. Germline CDR1 and CDR2: LGHDT and YNNKEL (reference sequence). Written as DNA, the CDR3 is TGTGCCAGCAGCCAAGATCTCGACAGGGGGCTGGTCGAGCAGTACTTC. Its protein product is CASSQDLDRGLVEQYF.

The chain uses TRBV7-6 and TRBJ2-7; 8 nucleotides line up with TRBD2. J gave up 1 base and V 1 base, and 3 bases lay outside the gene matches. CDR1 and CDR2 (germline): SGHVS, FNYEAQ. The CDR3 runs 15 residues. The CDR3 sequence: CASSLGLASSYEQYF. The DNA for the CDR3 is TGTGCCAGCAGCTTAGGACTAGCGTCATCCTACGAGCAGTACTTC. Based on the CDR3 plus reference TRBV7-6 and TRBJ2-7, the full variable domain is GAGVSQSPRYKVTKRGQDVALRCDPISGHVSLYWYRQALGQGPEFLTYFNYEAQQDKSGLPNDRFSAERPEGSISTLTIQRTEQRDSAMYRCASSLGLASSYEQYFGPGTRLTVT.

This clone showed up just once. This rearrangement joins TRBV28 to TRBJ1-5; perhaps TRBD1 as D (6 bases). CDR1 is MDHEN and CDR2 is SYDVKM in the germline V gene. This CDR3 has 15 amino acids. The V end was cut by 5 bases, the J end by 5 bases, with 16 bases between. The CDR3 DNA sequence: TGTGCCAGCAGTAAGGGTGGGGGGGGCCATCAGCCCCAGCATTTT. Encoded protein: CASSKGGGGHQPQHF.